The 31 T cell receptor beta chains presented below share a single source sample, sequenced in a study of sequential checkpoint blockade in melanoma. Documented treatment: randomized to nivolumab then ipilimumab (arm A) or the reverse (arm B). This table comes from immunoSEQ multiplex PCR, and its TCRdb copy is limited to in-frame clones, with some not included. The sample has about 32,000 clones; approximately 81% are singletons. The material was CD8+ T cells sorted from blood (inferred from file names), obtained from a patient given nivolumab and ipilimumab in sequence. Receptors were obtained from a human donor with melanoma.

The chain links TRBV6-6 to TRBJ2-7, with TRBD2 as a possible D gene (5 bases). From germline, CDR1 is MNHNY and CDR2 SVGAGI (reference sequence). V was clipped by 0 bases and J by 3 bases, with 12 bases between them. CDR3 length: 15 amino acids. The DNA of the CDR3 is TGTGCCAGCAGTTACTCGAGGGCTGGATACTACGAGCAGTACTTC. As protein: CASSYSRAGYYEQYF.

The chain couples TRBV28 to TRBJ2-1; 14 bases are shared with TRBD2. There are 19 residues in the CDR3. Unmatched junction bases numbered 16, after V lost 4 bases and J lost 8 bases. Germline V gene sequence: CDR1 MDHEN, CDR2 SYDVKM. The DNA of the CDR3 is TGTGCCAGCAGTTCCTACGGACTAGCGGGAGGTCAGGGCTTCTATGAGCAGTTCTTC. This translates into CASSSYGLAGGQGFYEQFF. The full variable domain, in which reference TRBV28 and TRBJ2-1 provide the parts outside the CDR3, is DVKVTQSSRYLVKRTGEKVFLECVQDMDHENMFWYRQDPGLGLRLIYFSYDVKMKEKGDIPEGYSVSREKKERFSLILESASTNQTSMYLCASSSYGLAGGQGFYEQFFGPGTRLTVL.

The CDR3: CASSLGQGIQTQYF. Here the CDR3 DNA reads TGTGCCAGCAGCTTAGGGCAGGGGATACAGACCCAGTACTTC. The genes are TRBV5-4 and TRBJ2-5, with a tentative D call TRBD1 (6 bases). Trimming removed 2 bases from V and 6 bases from J, with 14 bases in between. The CDR3 extends over 14 amino acids. Germline V lookup: CDR1 SGHNT, CDR2 YYREEE (reference sequence).

The chain employs TRBV5-6 and TRBJ2-5; 8 nucleotides agree with TRBD2. This CDR3 has 15 amino acids. Germline CDR1 reads SGHDT; CDR2 reads YYEEEE. V dropped 2 bases and J dropped 4; count of bases not matched to a gene: 7. CDR3 region: CASSFGGVGGETQYF. The CDR3 nucleotides are TGTGCCAGCAGCTTCGGGGGGGTCGGAGGAGAGACCCAGTACTTC.

The chain carries TRBV12-5 and TRBJ2-5, with a possible D match to TRBD2 (5 bases). V was clipped by 6 bases and J by 5 bases, with 25 bases between them. The CDR3 is made up of 17 amino acids. Germline CDR1 reads LGHNT; CDR2 reads FRNRAP. The CDR3 DNA reads TGTGCTAGTGGCCGGACGGTCGGTGGTCTAGCTGATGAGACCCAGTACTTC. The encoded protein is CASGRTVGGLADETQYF. Combining the CDR3 with reference TRBV12-5 and TRBJ2-5 gives the whole variable domain DARVTQTPRHKVTEMGQEVTMRCQPILGHNTVFWYRQTMMQGLELLAYFRNRAPLDDSGMPKDRFSAEMPDATLATLKIQPSEPRDSAVYFCASGRTVGGLADETQYFGPGTRLLVL.

This clone has a handful of counts. The chain is built from TRBV28 and TRBJ1-6; 8 bases map to TRBD1. Germline trimming cut 3 bases from V and 8 bases from J; bases unmatched to any gene: 6. The CDR3 is 15 amino acids. CDR1 and CDR2 (germline): MDHEN, SYDVKM. CDR3 DNA sequence: TGTGCCAGCAGTTTGCCTGACAGGGGATATTCACCCCTCCACTTT. Protein: CASSLPDRGYSPLHF.

The CDR3 here is CASSVVSYRQETQYF. As DNA, the CDR3 is TGTGCCAGCAGTGTGGTAAGCTACCGACAAGAGACCCAGTACTTC. The chain recombines TRBV2 with TRBJ2-5; D is unclear. CDR1 and CDR2 from the germline V gene are SNHLY and FYNNEI. This CDR3 spans 15 amino acids. V lost 4 bases, J lost 2 bases, and 14 bases lay in between.

V is TRBV9 and J is TRBJ1-2; maybe TRBD1 (6 bases). V lost 3 bases and J 5 bases, leaving 14 bases between the germline ends. CDR3 size: 14 residues. The germline gives CDR1 SGDLS, CDR2 YYNGEE. The CDR3 spells CASSEVDSRYGYTF. DNA of the CDR3: TGTGCCAGCAGCGAGGTGGACAGCAGATATGGCTACACCTTC.

The J gene is TRBJ1-1, the V gene TRBV7-9; 7 bases match TRBD1. The CDR3 runs to 15 residues. Germline trimming cut 1 base from V and 3 bases from J; bases unmatched to any gene: 5. Germline V gene sequence: CDR1 SEHNR, CDR2 FQNEAQ (reference sequence). The CDR3 DNA follows: TGTGCCAGCAGCTTAGTGTCAGGGGGAGACACTGAAGCTTTCTTT. Amino acids: CASSLVSGGDTEAFF.

In DNA, the CDR3 is TGTGCCAGTAGTATCGGGACAGGGTCCGGAGCCCAGCATTTT. Its protein is CASSIGTGSGAQHF. V usage is TRBV19 and J usage is TRBJ1-5; the match to TRBD1 covers 9 bases. From germline, CDR1 is LNHDA and CDR2 SQIVND (reference sequence). This CDR3 contains 14 residues. With V trimmed by 3 bases and J by 11 bases, 8 bases remained unmatched. Using reference TRBV19 and TRBJ1-5 for the parts outside the CDR3, the full variable domain is DGGITQSPKYLFRKEGQNVTLSCEQNLNHDAMYWYRQDPGQGLRLIYYSQIVNDFQKGDIAEGYSVSREKKESFPLTVTSAQKNPTAFYLCASSIGTGSGAQHFGDGTRLSIL.

The chain employs TRBV7-9 and TRBJ1-1; D perhaps matches TRBD1 (6 bases). Germline V lookup: CDR1 SEHNR, CDR2 FQNEAQ (reference sequence). The CDR3 covers 12 residues. With 3 bases removed from V and 5 bases from J, the gap between germline ends came to 7 bases. CDR3 loop: CASSFGQTEAFF. In DNA, the CDR3 is TGTGCCAGCAGCTTCGGACAGACTGAAGCTTTCTTT.

The chain employs TRBV27 and TRBJ1-5; TRBD1 is a possible D gene (6 bases). The CDR3 extends over 16 amino acids. Germline lookup yields CDR1 MNHEY and CDR2 SMNVEV (reference sequence). The V and J ends lost 1 base and 5 bases respectively, with 15 bases between them. CDR3 region: CASSLLAGVGHQPQHF. CDR3 in DNA: TGTGCCAGCAGTTTATTGGCAGGGGTGGGCCATCAGCCCCAGCATTTT.

This rearrangement joins TRBV28 to TRBJ1-5, with D tentatively TRBD1 (5 bases). V was trimmed by 6 bases and J by 2 bases, leaving 14 bases between them. The CDR3 is made up of 15 amino acids. Germline CDR1 and CDR2: MDHEN and SYDVKM. The CDR3 DNA reads TGTGCCAGCAGACGCCGCAGGGAGGGCAATCAGCCCCAGCATTTT. It codes for CASRRRREGNQPQHF.

The gene calls are TRBV27 and TRBJ1-1, with TRBD1 identical over 7 bases. Germline CDR1 MNHEY, CDR2 SMNVEV (reference sequence). The CDR3 covers 14 residues. The V gene end was trimmed by 1 base and the J gene end by 4 bases; junction bases not matched to a gene: 3. The CDR3 protein is CASSLLAGGTEAFF. CDR3 DNA sequence: TGTGCCAGCAGTTTATTGGCAGGGGGCACTGAAGCTTTCTTT.

The V gene is TRBV6-5, the J gene TRBJ2-7; the D gene is possibly TRBD2 (6 bases). Germline V gives CDR1 MNHEY, CDR2 SVGAGI. V lost 0 bases to trimming and J lost 7 bases, with 10 bases between them. This CDR3 has 13 residues. CDR3 sequence (DNA): TGTGCCAGCAGTTACTCCCGGAGGGGAGAGCAGTACTTC. This codes for CASSYSRRGEQYF.

In regard to this clone: This sample also contains other DNA sequences that code for the same CDR3. V usage is TRBV7-6 and J usage is TRBJ2-7; no reliable D call. The length of the CDR3 is 14 residues. V dropped 2 bases and J dropped 0 bases, with 8 bases sitting between them. CDR1 and CDR2 (germline): SGHVS, FNYEAQ. The CDR3 DNA follows: TGTGCCAGCAGCTTACTTGTGAGCTCCTACGAGCAGTACTTC. This gives the protein CASSLLVSSYEQYF. The full variable domain, with the rest looked up from reference TRBV7-6 and TRBJ2-7, is GAGVSQSPRYKVTKRGQDVALRCDPISGHVSLYWYRQALGQGPEFLTYFNYEAQQDKSGLPNDRFSAERPEGSISTLTIQRTEQRDSAMYRCASSLLVSSYEQYFGPGTRLTVT.

This clone was detected only a few times. The rearrangement links TRBV7-2 to TRBJ2-1; 14 bases line up with TRBD2. This CDR3 region has 16 residues. In germline, CDR1 is SGHTA, CDR2 FQGNSA. V lost 3 bases, J lost 8 bases, and 6 bases stayed unmatched. The CDR3 reads CASSLRGLAGEHEQFF. DNA of the CDR3: TGTGCCAGCAGCTTGAGGGGACTAGCGGGAGAACATGAGCAGTTCTTC. Supplemented by reference TRBV7-2 and TRBJ2-1, the full variable domain reads GAGVSQSPSNKVTEKGKDVELRCDPISGHTALYWYRQSLGQGLEFLIYFQGNSAPDKSGLPSDRFSAERTGGSVSTLTIQRTQQEDSAVYLCASSLRGLAGEHEQFFGPGTRLTVL.

This chain joins TRBV10-3 and TRBJ1-1; D gene unclear. In germline, CDR1 is ENHRY, CDR2 SYGVKD. V lost 4 bases and J lost 0, with 12 bases in between. The CDR3 length is 15 residues. The CDR3 spells CAISVKEALNTEAFF. In DNA form, the CDR3 reads TGTGCCATCAGTGTTAAGGAGGCGTTGAACACTGAAGCTTTCTTT.

By proportion, this clone is medium-sized. V and J are TRBV5-1 and TRBJ1-2, with 8 bases identical to TRBD1. Germline trimming cut 4 bases from V and 3 bases from J; bases unmatched to any gene: 8. Germline V lookup: CDR1 SGHRS, CDR2 YFSETQ. The CDR3 is 15 amino acids. The CDR3 DNA reads TGCGCCAGCAGCGACTGGACAGGGCTTGACTATGGCTACACCTTC. Amino acid sequence: CASSDWTGLDYGYTF.

This clone came up a few times. The V gene is TRBV9, the J gene TRBJ2-7; the match to TRBD2 covers 9 bases. Losses at the gene ends were 1 base for V and 4 bases for J; bases not matched to a gene: 6. CDR1 SGDLS and CDR2 YYNGEE come from the germline V gene. CDR3 length: 15 residues. The CDR3 is CASSVIAGEGYEQYF. CDR3 in DNA: TGTGCCAGCAGCGTAATAGCGGGAGAAGGGTACGAGCAGTACTTC.

The chain carries TRBV13 and TRBJ1-2; D not resolved. CDR3 size: 14 residues. CDR1 is PRHDT, CDR2 FYEKMQ, per germline (reference sequence). Trimming left V 7 bases short and J 5 bases short, with 17 bases between. This chain's CDR3 is CASKPSPGFYGYTF. The CDR3 bases are TGTGCCAGCAAACCATCACCAGGTTTTTATGGCTACACCTTC.

This clone occurred once. The chain recombines TRBV4-1 with TRBJ2-1; D may be TRBD2 (6 bases). The CDR3 sequence is 15 residues long. Germline assignment: CDR1 MGHRA and CDR2 YSYEKL. Trimming stripped 1 base from V and 2 bases from J, with 9 bases between. The CDR3: CASSQGRVTYNEQFF. The DNA of the CDR3 is TGCGCCAGCAGCCAAGGGAGGGTGACCTACAATGAGCAGTTCTTC.

In this sample, this clone turned up a few times. V and J are TRBV5-1 and TRBJ2-5; D is perhaps TRBD1 (5 bases). This CDR3 spans 15 amino acids. V dropped 4 bases and J dropped 1 base, with 14 bases sitting between them. In germline, CDR1 is SGHRS, CDR2 YFSETQ. The CDR3 nucleotides read TGCGCCAGCAGCAGAATTGACAGTTTCCAAGAGACCCAGTACTTC. Translation: CASSRIDSFQETQYF. Combining the CDR3 with reference TRBV5-1 and TRBJ2-5 gives the whole variable domain KAGVTQTPRYLIKTRGQQVTLSCSPISGHRSVSWYQQTPGQGLQFLFEYFSETQRNKGNFPGRFSGRQFSNSRSEMNVSTLELGDSALYLCASSRIDSFQETQYFGPGTRLLVL.

This clone has a single count. This chain links TRBV6-6 with TRBJ1-3; D gene ambiguous. CDR3 length: 15 residues. V lost 0 bases, J lost 4 bases, and 10 bases lay in between. The V gene's germline CDR1 is MNHNY and CDR2 SVGAGI (reference sequence). CDR3 protein: CASSYSIGGGNTIYF. The CDR3 nucleotides are TGTGCCAGCAGTTACTCGATCGGCGGGGGAAACACCATATATTTT.

V usage is TRBV30 and J usage is TRBJ2-3; the match to TRBD1 covers 9 bases. The CDR3 is 14 amino acids. The junction had 3 bases not matched to a gene; V was cut back by 2 bases and J by 3 bases. CDR1 is GTSNPN, CDR2 SVGIG, per germline (reference sequence). The DNA of the CDR3 is TGTGCCTGGAGTTTGACAGGGGGAACAGATACGCAGTATTTT. It translates to CAWSLTGGTDTQYF.

The chain's CDR3 is CASSPRSGTSGSVDEQYF. CDR3 DNA: TGTGCCAGCAGTCCGCGATCCGGGACTAGCGGGAGCGTCGACGAGCAGTACTTC. This rearrangement joins TRBV27 to TRBJ2-5; 14 nucleotides agree with TRBD2. The end of the DNA aligns better with TRBJ2-7, so the J call may be wrong. There are 18 residues in the CDR3. CDR1 and CDR2 from the germline V gene are MNHEY and SMNVEV (reference sequence).

The rearrangement links TRBV27 to TRBJ2-1, with TRBD2 matching 7 bases. The germline V gene has CDR1 MNHEY and CDR2 SMNVEV (reference sequence). The CDR3 is 15 residues long. The V and J ends lost 2 bases and 6 bases, in that order; junction bases with no gene match: 7. The chain's CDR3 is CASSLGGRVLNEQFF. In nucleotides, the CDR3 is TGTGCCAGCAGTTTAGGCGGGAGAGTCCTCAATGAGCAGTTCTTC.

This sequence joins TRBV7-7 and TRBJ2-1; 8 bases fit TRBD2. The ends lost 1 base at V and 11 bases at J; junction bases unmatched: 7. CDR1 is SSHAT and CDR2 is FNYEAQ in the germline V gene (reference sequence). This CDR3 spans 14 amino acids. The CDR3 coding sequence is TGTGCCAGCAGCTTAGATGGGCGGGGGGACAAGCAGTTCTTC. Protein product: CASSLDGRGDKQFF.

The V and J genes are TRBV27 and TRBJ2-1, with 7 bases fitting TRBD1. Per the germline V gene, CDR1 is MNHEY and CDR2 is SMNVEV (reference sequence). This CDR3 region has 15 residues. V shed 8 bases, J shed 7 bases, and the junction held 14 bases outside the gene matches. The CDR3 nucleotides are TGTGCCAGCGCCTTGCGTCAGGGGGAAAGGAATGAGCAGTTCTTC. Its protein is CASALRQGERNEQFF.

J is TRBJ1-1 and V is TRBV9; no definite D call. Germline lookup yields CDR1 SGDLS and CDR2 YYNGEE. The ends were cut back, 1 base at V and 1 base at J, with 5 bases in the middle. This CDR3 is 13 amino acids long. The CDR3 protein is CASSVLRNTEAFF. CDR3 DNA: TGTGCCAGCAGCGTACTCAGGAACACTGAAGCTTTCTTT.

The count of this clone is one. The DNA of the CDR3 is TGTGCCAGCAGCTTAGAGGCAGGGTTTAGGTACGAGCAGTACTTC. Its translation: CASSLEAGFRYEQYF. J is TRBJ2-7 and V is TRBV11-2, with D maybe TRBD1 (5 bases). Trimming took 0 bases from V and 4 from J, leaving 13 bases between them. The CDR3 totals 15 residues. Germline CDR1 SGHAT, CDR2 FQNNGV.